One and the same sample provided the 23 T cell receptor beta chains below, sequenced in a study of blood T cell repertoires in COVID-19 (TCRdb year 2020). Libraries were built with the immunoSEQ multiplex PCR assay. Imported from immuneACCESS, the table was reduced by TCRdb to in-frame sequences with V and J called. These copies leave out some clones; in studies compared against another copy, an unresolved V gene accounts for under half, and the cause of the remainder is not known. For this sample the table gives a few hundred thousand clones, of which about 85% were detected only once. The ten most abundant clones make up about 2.3% of the sample. The specimen was peripheral blood. All receptors come from a man in his late teens or twenties with active or convalescent COVID-19.

The chain has TRBV6-1 and TRBJ1-2; a weak D match, TRBD1 (5 bases). V was pared by 3 bases and J by 7 bases, with 9 bases between. Looked up from germline, CDR1 is MNHNS and CDR2 is SASEGT. The CDR3 length is 12 residues. CDR3 sequence: CASSDRVSGYTF. The CDR3 DNA reads TGTGCCAGCAGTGACAGGGTTTCTGGCTACACCTTC.

DNA of the CDR3: TGTGCCAGCAGCGTCGAGGGGGCCGCTGGTCAGCCCCAGCATTTT. It specifies CASSVEGAAGQPQHF. This chain joins TRBV9 and TRBJ1-5; 7 bases align to TRBD1. CDR1 is SGDLS and CDR2 is YYNGEE in the germline V gene. The CDR3 loop spans 15 amino acids. V shed 2 bases, J shed 6 bases, and the junction held 8 bases outside the gene matches.

This chain connects TRBV5-3 to TRBJ1-4; 12 bases align to TRBD1. TRBV5-3 is designated an ORF whose function remains uncertain. The CDR3 covers 15 residues. Losses at the gene ends were 5 bases for V and 8 bases for J; bases not matched to a gene: 7. Here the CDR3 reads CARRGTGGRGEKLFF. The CDR3 DNA reads TGTGCCAGAAGGGGGACAGGGGGCAGAGGGGAAAAACTGTTTTTT.

This clone was detected once. The chain uses TRBV6-1 and TRBJ2-3; D not certain. Trimming removed 0 bases at V and 2 bases at J, with 6 bases between. This CDR3 has 14 residues. CDR1 MNHNS and CDR2 SASEGT come from the germline V gene. Here the CDR3 DNA reads TGTGCCAGCAGTGAAGCAGCTAACACAGATACGCAGTATTTT. Residues: CASSEAANTDTQYF.

Notes on this clone: One end of the junction fails to match germline, which may point to a read error. This chain joins TRBV7-2 and TRBJ1-3, with D perhaps matching TRBD1 (6 bases). This CDR3 comprises 11 residues. Germline assignment: CDR1 SGHTA and CDR2 FQGNSA. The CDR3 region is CASSILWDIAF. CDR3 DNA: TGTGCCAGCAGCATCCTTTGGGACATCGCATTT.

The chain couples TRBV6-2 or TRBV6-3 to TRBJ1-2, with D tentatively TRBD1 (6 bases). V dropped 5 bases and J dropped 5 bases, with 21 bases sitting between them. CDR1 MNHEY and CDR2 SVGEGT come from the germline V gene. CDR3 length equals 16 residues. The CDR3 protein is CASSPQRTAQWYGYTF. CDR3 nucleotide sequence: TGTGCCAGCAGTCCCCAAAGGACAGCGCAATGGTATGGCTACACCTTC.

This chain links TRBV7-9 with TRBJ1-3; D is ambiguous. Germline lookup yields CDR1 SEHNR and CDR2 FQNEAQ (reference sequence). The CDR3 consists of 12 residues. The germline V and J ends were trimmed by 5 bases and 4 bases, with 6 bases remaining between them. For the CDR3, the DNA is TGTGCCAGCAGCGGCCAAGGAAACACCATATATTTT. Translated, it gives CASSGQGNTIYF.

The chain couples TRBV5-6 to TRBJ2-3, with D perhaps TRBD2 (5 bases). CDR1 and CDR2 from the germline V gene are SGHDT and YYEEEE. The CDR3 contains 12 residues. V was shortened by 10 bases and J by 2 bases, with 11 bases between the two germline ends. DNA of the CDR3: TGTGCCGGTGGGAGACTCACAGATACGCAGTATTTT. Its translation: CAGGRLTDTQYF.

The chain links TRBV6-5 to TRBJ1-2, with a possible D match to TRBD1 (5 bases). V was pared by 6 bases and J by 2 bases, with 13 bases between. The CDR3 runs 14 residues. CDR1 MNHEY and CDR2 SVGAGI come from the germline V gene. The CDR3 coding sequence is TGTGCCAGCAGCCCGGGCAGGGTCAACTATGGCTACACCTTC. This translates into CASSPGRVNYGYTF.

This clone came up a few times. The CDR3 region has the DNA TGTGCCAGCAGTGAGATAGCGGGGGGCCCTTACAATGAGCAGTTCTTC. Residues: CASSEIAGGPYNEQFF. The chain links TRBV6-1 to TRBJ2-1, with 10 positions matching TRBD2. The junction had 6 bases not matched to a gene; V was cut back by 3 bases and J by 4 bases. Germline CDR1 MNHNS, CDR2 SASEGT. The CDR3 consists of 16 residues.

The rearrangement uses TRBV3-1 (or the pseudogene TRBV3-2) and TRBJ2-1; tentative D call: TRBD2 (7 bases). CDR1 LGHDT and CDR2 YNNKEL come from the germline V gene (reference sequence). The CDR3 has 16 amino acids. Trimming pared 5 bases from V and 8 bases from J, leaving 22 bases between. CDR3 bases: TGTGCCAGCAGCTTGCCCCGGGGAGGGGGGGCCGATGAGCAGTTCTTC. It yields the protein CASSLPRGGGADEQFF.

This chain joins TRBV6-5 and TRBJ1-1, with no clear D. V dropped 0 bases and J dropped 0 bases, with 11 bases sitting between them. CDR1 is MNHEY and CDR2 is SVGAGI in the germline V gene. This CDR3 is 16 amino acids long. In DNA form, the CDR3 reads TGTGCCAGCAGTTACTCGCCCGGTTCCATGAACACTGAAGCTTTCTTT. It translates to CASSYSPGSMNTEAFF.

This chain joins TRBV6-5 and TRBJ1-2; unclear D gene. Germline V gives CDR1 MNHEY, CDR2 SVGAGI. This CDR3 region has 13 residues. Trimming stripped 4 bases from V and 8 bases from J, with 14 bases between. CDR3 sequence (DNA): TGTGCCAGCAGTTCCCGGACCGGGAGCGGCTACACCTTC. This encodes CASSSRTGSGYTF.

The chain links TRBV7-2 to TRBJ1-2; no definite D call. The V gene's germline CDR1 is SGHTA and CDR2 FQGNSA. This CDR3 has 13 amino acids. Trimming shortened V by 6 bases and J by 8 bases, and 16 bases separated the two germline ends. The CDR3 nucleotides are TGTGCCAGCAGACCAGCCAAGCCAGGCGGCTACACCTTC. This encodes CASRPAKPGGYTF. Together with reference TRBV7-2 and TRBJ1-2, the CDR3 gives the full variable domain: GAGVSQSPSNKVTEKGKDVELRCDPISGHTALYWYRQSLGQGLEFLIYFQGNSAPDKSGLPSDRFSAERTGGSVSTLTIQRTQQEDSAVYLCASRPAKPGGYTFGSGTRLTVV.

The V and J genes are TRBV28 and TRBJ1-6; D possibly corresponds to TRBD1 (6 bases). This CDR3 is 17 amino acids long. V dropped 5 bases and J dropped 0 bases, with 14 bases sitting between them. In germline, CDR1 is MDHEN, CDR2 SYDVKM. CDR3 in amino acids: CASSPRTESSYNSPLHF. DNA of the CDR3: TGTGCCAGCAGTCCCCGGACAGAAAGCTCCTATAATTCACCCCTCCACTTT.

This clone was seen just once. Here the CDR3 DNA reads TGCGCCAGCCGTGGAGGGGGGGGTTGCGCTGACAACTATGGCTACACCTTC. This encodes CASRGGGGCADNYGYTF. The chain combines TRBV10-1 with TRBJ1-2; maybe TRBD1 (6 bases). CDR1 WNHNN and CDR2 SYGVQD come from the germline V gene (reference sequence). The V end was cut by 8 bases, the J end by 2 bases, with 24 bases between. This CDR3 comprises 17 residues.

The rearrangement uses TRBV28 and TRBJ2-7; 7 bases are shared with TRBD1. The CDR3 totals 13 residues. With 6 bases clipped from V and 2 bases from J, the junction kept 4 bases outside the gene matches. Germline V gives CDR1 MDHEN, CDR2 SYDVKM. The CDR3, as DNA: TGTGCCAGCAGCCGGACAGGAACCTACGAGCAGTACTTC. Amino acid sequence: CASSRTGTYEQYF.

The gene calls are TRBV11-2 and TRBJ2-5; maybe TRBD2 (5 bases). CDR1 is SGHAT and CDR2 is FQNNGV in the germline V gene. The V gene lost 1 base and the J gene lost 1 base, with 7 bases spanning the gap. The CDR3 length is 14 residues. The CDR3 DNA is TGTGCCAGCAGCTTAGTCCGGGGCCAAGAGACCCAGTACTTC. It is translated as CASSLVRGQETQYF.

V is TRBV6-5 and J is TRBJ2-1; D is possibly TRBD2 (5 bases). The germline V gene encodes CDR1 MNHEY and CDR2 SVGAGI. V was trimmed by 5 bases and J by 8 bases, leaving 16 bases between them. This CDR3 spans 14 amino acids. The CDR3 region has the DNA TGTGCCAGCAGTCCGAGGGTCCTCCCTCATGAGCAGTTCTTC. The encoded protein is CASSPRVLPHEQFF.

The J gene is TRBJ2-1, the V gene TRBV7-3, with 8 bases aligning to TRBD2. The CDR3 loop spans 16 amino acids. The trim removed 5 bases at V and 8 bases at J, leaving 14 bases unmatched. Germline V gene data show CDR1 as SGHTA and CDR2 as FQGTGA. The CDR3 here is CASSAARSGSTDEQFF. CDR3 nucleotides: TGTGCCAGCAGCGCCGCCAGGAGCGGGAGTACCGATGAGCAGTTCTTC.

V and J are TRBV9 and TRBJ2-3, with D uncertain. Germline values: CDR1 SGDLS, CDR2 YYNGEE. Deletions cut 4 bases from V and 0 bases from J, with 15 bases between. The CDR3 totals 16 residues. The CDR3 loop is CASSPGLARSTDTQYF. The DNA for the CDR3 is TGTGCCAGCAGCCCCGGGTTGGCGCGGAGCACAGATACGCAGTATTTT. The full variable domain, in which reference TRBV9 and TRBJ2-3 provide the parts outside the CDR3, is DSGVTQTPKHLITATGQRVTLRCSPRSGDLSVYWYQQSLDQGLQFLIQYYNGEERAKGNILERFSAQQFPDLHSELNLSSLELGDSALYFCASSPGLARSTDTQYFGPGTRLTVL.

With respect to this clone: Its ends do not fully match the called genes, so a read error is possible. The gene calls are TRBV7-8 and TRBJ2-7, with 8 bases aligning to TRBD1. Per germline, CDR1 SGHVS and CDR2 FQNEAQ. CDR3 length: 12 amino acids. The CDR3 DNA sequence: TGTGCCAGCAGTTCCTCCGCGGGACAGGAACACTTC. It encodes CASSSSAGQEHF.

This CDR3 reads CASSIGPGGEQYF. CDR3 DNA sequence: TGTGCCAGTAGTATAGGGCCCGGGGGCGAGCAGTACTTC. The J gene is TRBJ2-7, the V gene TRBV19; weak D call: TRBD2 (6 bases). This CDR3 has 13 amino acids. Trimming stripped 1 base from V and 6 bases from J, with 10 bases between. Germline V gene sequence: CDR1 LNHDA, CDR2 SQIVND (reference sequence).